Sequencing of this T cell receptor (beta chain) was carried out in a study of shared clonotypes between healthy human individuals. Looking at the study overall: Donors had three CD4 naive, three CD4 memory, two CD8 naive and one CD8 memory plate apiece.

TCRdb keeps only in-frame clones here, not all; method: immunoSEQ multiplex PCR. The repertoire holds millions of clones, about 94% seen once, with 1.1% in the top ten. Germline values: CDR1 MGHRA, CDR2 YSYEKL. This CDR3 contains 15 residues. Trimming stripped 0 bases from V and 9 bases from J, with 15 bases between. In the naive CD8 group, cells lacked CD45RO and were positively selected for CCR7, so terminally differentiated effector memory CD45RA+ cells were left out. Sample: naive CD8+ T cells sorted from blood. This sequence originates from a man aged 18 to 35 in good health. The chain combines TRBV4-1 with TRBJ1-5; TRBD1 might be the D (5 bases). The CDR3 spells CASSQELGGVWPQHF. The CDR3 DNA reads TGCGCCAGCAGCCAAGAGTTGGGGGGAGTATGGCCCCAGCATTTT.